Below are 18 T cell receptor beta chains sequenced from a single sample in a study of blood T cell repertoires in COVID-19. This table comes from immunoSEQ multiplex PCR, and its TCRdb copy is limited to in-frame clones, with some not included. Of about 75,000 clones in the sample, 88% were seen once. The specimen was peripheral blood. Receptors were obtained from a human donor in a cohort sampled during active COVID-19.

The chain uses TRBV5-1 and TRBJ2-3, with no clear D. The CDR3 has 15 amino acids. V lost 2 bases and J lost 2, with 12 bases in between. The germline V gene has CDR1 SGHRS and CDR2 YFSETQ. CDR3 nucleotide sequence: TGCGCCAGCAGCTTCGACCTGACATCCACAGATACGCAGTATTTT. Protein product: CASSFDLTSTDTQYF. Looking up the rest from reference TRBV5-1 and TRBJ2-3 gives the full variable domain: KAGVTQTPRYLIKTRGQQVTLSCSPISGHRSVSWYQQTPGQGLQFLFEYFSETQRNKGNFPGRFSGRQFSNSRSEMNVSTLELGDSALYLCASSFDLTSTDTQYFGPGTRLTVL.

V usage is TRBV7-3 and J usage is TRBJ2-3; tentatively, D is TRBD1 (5 bases). Germline V CDR1 and CDR2: SGHTA, FQGTGA. This CDR3 has 14 amino acids. V lost 3 bases and J 2 bases, leaving 9 bases between the germline ends. The CDR3 nucleotides read TGTGCCAGCAGCTTCGACAGAAACACAGATACGCAGTATTTT. This encodes CASSFDRNTDTQYF.

This chain links TRBV2 with TRBJ2-6; no definite D call. Germline V lookup: CDR1 SNHLY, CDR2 FYNNEI. V shed 4 bases and J shed 4 bases, with 5 bases lying between them. The CDR3 totals 13 residues. The CDR3: CASSGVGANVLTF. CDR3 bases: TGTGCCAGCAGTGGAGTCGGGGCCAACGTCCTGACTTTC.

Only one count was recorded for this clone. The rearrangement uses TRBV7-2 and TRBJ2-5, with 9 nucleotides matching TRBD1. Trimming cost V 5 bases and J 2 bases; bases outside gene matches: 6. The CDR3 totals 15 residues. The germline gives CDR1 SGHTA, CDR2 FQGNSA. For the CDR3, the DNA is TGTGCCAGCAGCCAGGACAGGGGCAGACAAGAGACCCAGTACTTC. This encodes CASSQDRGRQETQYF.

The CDR3 reads CASSLGGTGTSGLETQYF. CDR3 nucleotide sequence: TGCGCCAGCAGCTTGGGGGGGACCGGGACTAGCGGCTTGGAGACCCAGTACTTC. The V call is TRBV5-1, the J call TRBJ2-5; 11 bases line up with TRBD2. Trimming removed 0 bases from V and 5 bases from J; junction bases left unmatched: 12. The CDR3 is 18 residues long. The germline gives CDR1 SGHRS, CDR2 YFSETQ.

V usage is TRBV19 and J usage is TRBJ2-1, with no clear D. Germline V gives CDR1 LNHDA, CDR2 SQIVND (reference sequence). The CDR3 contains 14 residues. V gave up 8 bases and J gave up 5 bases, with 16 bases separating them. The CDR3 spells CASHTNQKNNEQFF. Written as DNA, the CDR3 is TGTGCCAGTCATACCAATCAGAAGAACAATGAGCAGTTCTTC.

This chain connects TRBV4-2 to TRBJ2-1; 9 nucleotides align to TRBD1. Germline assignment: CDR1 LGHNA and CDR2 YNFKEQ. Trimming removed 3 bases from V and 4 bases from J; junction bases left unmatched: 10. The CDR3 length is 17 residues. CDR3 sequence: CASSHTRTGVRYNEQFF. DNA of the CDR3: TGTGCCAGCAGCCATACTAGGACAGGGGTAAGATACAATGAGCAGTTCTTC.

The chain has TRBV6-2 or TRBV6-3 and TRBJ1-5; TRBD1 matches 10 bases. Germline assignment: CDR1 MNHEY and CDR2 SVGEGT. Losses at the gene ends were 5 bases for V and 2 bases for J; bases not matched to a gene: 9. The length of the CDR3 is 17 residues. CDR3: CASSHAGTGVGNQPQHF. The DNA for the CDR3 is TGTGCCAGCAGTCATGCCGGGACAGGGGTAGGCAATCAGCCCCAGCATTTT.

The V and J genes are TRBV5-5 and TRBJ1-2; maybe TRBD1 (5 bases). The V gene's germline CDR1 is SGHKS and CDR2 YYEKEE (reference sequence). This CDR3 region has 15 residues. The germline V and J ends were trimmed by 4 bases and 0 bases, with 13 bases remaining between them. The CDR3 DNA sequence: TGTGCCAGCAGCCTTGGGAGGGGCGCTAACTATGGCTACACCTTC. This sequence encodes CASSLGRGANYGYTF.

J is TRBJ2-1 and V is TRBV9; 8 bases are shared with TRBD2. The CDR3 totals 15 residues. Unmatched junction bases numbered 7, after V lost 0 bases and J lost 8 bases. CDR1 is SGDLS and CDR2 is YYNGEE in the germline V gene. The CDR3 sequence: CASSVVSERGHEQFF. The CDR3 bases are TGTGCCAGCAGCGTAGTGAGCGAGCGGGGGCATGAGCAGTTCTTC. The variable domain in full, with the rest retrieved from reference TRBV9 and TRBJ2-1, is DSGVTQTPKHLITATGQRVTLRCSPRSGDLSVYWYQQSLDQGLQFLIQYYNGEERAKGNILERFSAQQFPDLHSELNLSSLELGDSALYFCASSVVSERGHEQFFGPGTRLTVL.

This chain connects TRBV19 to TRBJ2-2; 7 nucleotides align to TRBD1. CDR3 length: 13 residues. V was clipped by 7 bases and J by 6 bases; unmatched bases: 5. The germline V gene has CDR1 LNHDA and CDR2 SQIVND (reference sequence). As DNA, the CDR3 is TGTGCCAGTAAGAGGGACAGAGCCGGGGAGCTGTTTTTT. It codes for CASKRDRAGELFF.

The chain uses TRBV11-2 and TRBJ1-2; D remains ambiguous. Trimming took off 6 bases at V and 4 bases at J, with 12 bases between the two ends. The germline V gene encodes CDR1 SGHAT and CDR2 FQNNGV. The CDR3 spans 13 residues. The CDR3 spells CASSPDNLYGYTF. Written as DNA, the CDR3 is TGTGCCAGCAGTCCAGACAACCTCTATGGCTACACCTTC. The full variable domain, completed using reference TRBV11-2 and TRBJ1-2, is EAGVAQSPRYKIIEKRQSVAFWCNPISGHATLYWYQQILGQGPKLLIQFQNNGVVDDSQLPKDRFSAERLKGVDSTLKIQPAKLEDSAVYLCASSPDNLYGYTFGSGTRLTVV.

This sequence joins TRBV30 and TRBJ2-7; 8 positions agree with TRBD2. V lost 2 bases and J lost 1; bases outside the gene matches: 10. CDR1 is GTSNPN, CDR2 SVGIG, per germline (reference sequence). The CDR3 sequence is 16 residues long. The CDR3: CAWSSLRGLGSYEQYF. The CDR3 region has the DNA TGTGCCTGGAGTTCACTGCGGGGACTAGGGTCCTACGAGCAGTACTTC. Variable domain in full (rest from reference TRBV30 and TRBJ2-7): SQTIHQWPATLVQPVGSPLSLECTVEGTSNPNLYWYRQAAGRGLQLLFYSVGIGQISSEVPQNLSASRPQDRQFILSSKKLLLSDSGFYLCAWSSLRGLGSYEQYFGPGTRLTVT.

In its sample, this clone was seen a few times. This chain links TRBV4-2 with TRBJ1-5; 7 positions match TRBD1. The CDR3 totals 20 residues. Germline loops: CDR1 LGHNA, CDR2 YNFKEQ. V gave up 1 base and J gave up 0 bases; unmatched junction bases: 15. CDR3 bases: TGTGCCAGCAGCCAAGGCCAAGGGACAGCTCCTTTCTATAGCAATCAGCCCCAGCATTTT. Amino acids: CASSQGQGTAPFYSNQPQHF.

J is TRBJ1-2 and V is TRBV28, with 9 bases that match TRBD1. This CDR3 spans 13 amino acids. Trimming cost V 6 bases and J 8 bases; bases outside gene matches: 7. From germline, CDR1 is MDHEN and CDR2 SYDVKM. The CDR3 reads CASRGQGGGGYTF. CDR3 nucleotide sequence: TGTGCCAGCAGGGGACAGGGCGGAGGGGGCTACACCTTC.

CDR3 loop: CASSSRQGGVLYEQYF. DNA for the CDR3: TGTGCCAGCAGCTCAAGACAGGGGGGGGTCCTATACGAGCAGTACTTC. The chain couples TRBV7-2 to TRBJ2-7; TRBD1 matches at 9 bases. Losses at the gene ends were 4 bases for V and 4 bases for J; bases not matched to a gene: 11. Germline-derived CDR1 and CDR2 are SGHTA and FQGNSA. This CDR3 has 16 residues.

This clone was seen just once. The rearrangement joins TRBV5-1 to TRBJ2-7, with 10 positions matching TRBD1. The CDR3 extends over 14 amino acids. J was trimmed by 5 bases and V by 3 bases; bases with no gene match: 5. CDR1 SGHRS and CDR2 YFSETQ come from the germline V gene. The CDR3: CASSSGTGANEQYF. The DNA for the CDR3 is TGCGCCAGCAGCTCTGGGACAGGGGCGAACGAGCAGTACTTC.

This chain connects TRBV14 to TRBJ1-2, with a tentative D call TRBD1 (6 bases). The V end was cut by 6 bases, the J end by 4 bases, with 15 bases between. Germline V CDR1 and CDR2: SGHDN, FVKESK. The CDR3 sequence is 14 residues long. The CDR3 nucleotides read TGTGCCAGCAGACGAGGGGGAAATGGCTATGGCTACACCTTC. It yields the protein CASRRGGNGYGYTF. The full variable domain, its missing parts supplied by reference TRBV14 and TRBJ1-2, is EAGVTQFPSHSVIEKGQTVTLRCDPISGHDNLYWYRRVMGKEIKFLLHFVKESKQDESGMPNNRFLAERTGGTYSTLKVQPAELEDSGVYFCASRRGGNGYGYTFGSGTRLTVV.